Reported below is one T cell receptor (beta chain). The data derive from a study of blood T cell repertoires in COVID-19. As handled by the study authors: For nucleated cells, counts were estimated from reference gene primer amplification. TCRdb's table, derived via immunoSEQ multiplex PCR, lists solely in-frame clones and lacks some. The V and J calls and clone size were taken over from that table, and D and trimming were inferred from the DNA. The table shows roughly 400,000 clones, with roughly 86% occurring only once. Across 20 to 25 US areas, participants ranged in age from about 18 to 90 years. Participant-reported clinical history was the basis for cohort assignment. The sequencing input was PBMCs or T cells enriched from blood (not recorded which). This TCR was recovered from a woman between 35 and 50 years old with acute COVID-19.

CDR3 coding DNA: TGTGCCAGCAGCGTAGCTACCCATTCAGATACGCAGTATTTT. Translating gives CASSVATHSDTQYF. The rearrangement links TRBV9 to TRBJ2-3, with D hard to call. V was cut by 0 bases and J by 4 bases, with 9 bases left in between. The CDR3 covers 14 residues. From germline, CDR1 is SGDLS and CDR2 YYNGEE.